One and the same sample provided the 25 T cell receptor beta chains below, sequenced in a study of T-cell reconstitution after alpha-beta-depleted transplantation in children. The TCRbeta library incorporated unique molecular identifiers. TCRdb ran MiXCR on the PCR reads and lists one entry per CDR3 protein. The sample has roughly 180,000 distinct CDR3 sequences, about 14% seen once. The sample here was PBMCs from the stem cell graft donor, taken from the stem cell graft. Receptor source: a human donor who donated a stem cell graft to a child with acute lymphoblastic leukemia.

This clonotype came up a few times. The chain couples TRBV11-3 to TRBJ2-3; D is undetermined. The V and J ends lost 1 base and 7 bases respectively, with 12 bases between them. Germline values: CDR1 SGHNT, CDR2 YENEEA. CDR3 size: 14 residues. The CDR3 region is CASSLAPDSYTQYF. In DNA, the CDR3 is TGTGCCAGCAGCTTAGCCCCTGACTCCTATACGCAGTATTTT.

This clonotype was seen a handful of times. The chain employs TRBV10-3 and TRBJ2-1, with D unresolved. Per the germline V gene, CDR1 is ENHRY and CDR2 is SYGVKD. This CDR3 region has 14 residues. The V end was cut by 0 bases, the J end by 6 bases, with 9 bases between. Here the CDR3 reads CAISESIIPNEQFF. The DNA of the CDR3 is TGTGCCATCAGTGAGTCGATTATCCCCAATGAGCAGTTCTTC.

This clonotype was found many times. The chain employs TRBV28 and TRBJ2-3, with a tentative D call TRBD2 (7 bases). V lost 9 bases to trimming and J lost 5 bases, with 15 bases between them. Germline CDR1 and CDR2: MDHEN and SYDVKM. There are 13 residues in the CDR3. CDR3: CASRGGERDTQYF. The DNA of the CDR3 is TGTGCCAGTCGAGGGGGGGAAAGAGATACGCAGTATTTT.

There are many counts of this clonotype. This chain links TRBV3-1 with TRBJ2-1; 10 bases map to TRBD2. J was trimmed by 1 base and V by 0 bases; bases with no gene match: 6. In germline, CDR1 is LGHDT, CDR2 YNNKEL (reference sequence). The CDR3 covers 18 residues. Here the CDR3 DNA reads TGTGCCAGCAGCCAAGACTCTAGCGGGAGAGGTTCCTACAATGAGCAGTTCTTC. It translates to CASSQDSSGRGSYNEQFF.

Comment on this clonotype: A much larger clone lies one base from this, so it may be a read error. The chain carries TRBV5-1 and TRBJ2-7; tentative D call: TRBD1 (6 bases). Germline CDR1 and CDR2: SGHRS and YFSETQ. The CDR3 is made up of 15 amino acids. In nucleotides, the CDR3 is TGCGCCAGCAGCTTACAGACAGGACGATCGGCCGAGCAGCACTTC. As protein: CASSLQTGRSAEQHF.

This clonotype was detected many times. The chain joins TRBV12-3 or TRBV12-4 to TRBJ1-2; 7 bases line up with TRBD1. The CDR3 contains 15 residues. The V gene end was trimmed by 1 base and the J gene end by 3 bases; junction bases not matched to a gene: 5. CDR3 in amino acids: CASSLGPGGDYGYTF. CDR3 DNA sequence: TGTGCCAGCAGTTTAGGCCCAGGGGGGGACTATGGCTACACCTTC.

CDR3 nucleotides: TGTGCCAGCAGCGTAGGTATTCGGGAGGGCCAAAATGAGCAGTTCTTC. Its translation: CASSVGIREGQNEQFF. The chain is built from TRBV9 and TRBJ2-1; 8 bases map to TRBD2. The CDR3 sequence is 16 residues long. The V gene end was trimmed by 0 bases and the J gene end by 7 bases; junction bases not matched to a gene: 9. The V gene's germline CDR1 is SGDLS and CDR2 YYNGEE.

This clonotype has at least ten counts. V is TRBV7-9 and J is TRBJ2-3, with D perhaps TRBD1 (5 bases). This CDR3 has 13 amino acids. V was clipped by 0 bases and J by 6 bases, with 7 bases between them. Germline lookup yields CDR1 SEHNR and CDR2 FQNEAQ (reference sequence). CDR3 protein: CASSLAAGDTQYF. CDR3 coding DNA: TGTGCCAGCAGCTTAGCGGCAGGGGATACGCAGTATTTT.

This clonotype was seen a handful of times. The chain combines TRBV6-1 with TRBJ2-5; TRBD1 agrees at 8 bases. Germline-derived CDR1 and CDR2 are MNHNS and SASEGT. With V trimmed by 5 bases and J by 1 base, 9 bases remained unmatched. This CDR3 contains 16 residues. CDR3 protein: CASSLDRGAFQETQYF. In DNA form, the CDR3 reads TGTGCCAGCAGTCTAGACAGGGGCGCATTCCAAGAGACCCAGTACTTC.

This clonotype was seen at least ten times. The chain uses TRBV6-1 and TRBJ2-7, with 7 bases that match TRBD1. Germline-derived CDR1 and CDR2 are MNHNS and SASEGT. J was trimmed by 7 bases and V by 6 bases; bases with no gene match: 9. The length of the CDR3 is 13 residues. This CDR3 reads CASRPTGVGEQYF. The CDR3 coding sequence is TGTGCCAGCAGACCCACAGGGGTGGGAGAGCAGTACTTC.

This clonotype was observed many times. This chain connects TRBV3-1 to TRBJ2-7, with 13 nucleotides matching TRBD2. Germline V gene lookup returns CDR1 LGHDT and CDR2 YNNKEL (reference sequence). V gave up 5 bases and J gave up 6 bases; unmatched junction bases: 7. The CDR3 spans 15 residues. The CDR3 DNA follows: TGTGCCAGCAGCACCGGGACTAGCGGGATCAGCGAGCAGTACTTC. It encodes CASSTGTSGISEQYF.

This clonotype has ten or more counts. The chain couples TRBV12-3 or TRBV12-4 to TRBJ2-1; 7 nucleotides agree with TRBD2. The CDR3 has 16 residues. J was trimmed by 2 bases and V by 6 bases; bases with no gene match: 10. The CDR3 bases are TGTGCCAGCAGCCATCGAGCTACTAGCGCCTACAATGAGCAGTTCTTC. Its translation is CASSHRATSAYNEQFF.

In DNA form, the CDR3 reads TGTGCCAGCAGTGGGGGACAGGTGAAGACCCAGTACTTC. Residues: CASSGGQVKTQYF. The rearrangement joins TRBV25-1 to TRBJ2-5, with TRBD1 matching 8 bases. From germline, CDR1 is MGHDK and CDR2 SYGVNS. Losses at the gene ends were 4 bases for V and 6 bases for J; bases not matched to a gene: 4. This CDR3 spans 13 amino acids.

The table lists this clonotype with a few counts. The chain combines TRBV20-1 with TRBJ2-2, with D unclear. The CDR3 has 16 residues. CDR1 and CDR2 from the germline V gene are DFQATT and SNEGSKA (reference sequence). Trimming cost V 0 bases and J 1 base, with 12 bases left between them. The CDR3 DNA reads TGCAGTGCTAGAGATCGACTCCAGGAGAACACCGGGGAGCTGTTTTTT. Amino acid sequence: CSARDRLQENTGELFF.

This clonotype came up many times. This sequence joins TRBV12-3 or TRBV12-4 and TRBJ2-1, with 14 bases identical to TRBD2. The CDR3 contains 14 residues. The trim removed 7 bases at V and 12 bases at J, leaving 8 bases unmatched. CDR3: CASTLGLAGVGQFF. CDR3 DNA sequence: TGTGCCAGCACCCTGGGACTAGCGGGAGTCGGGCAGTTCTTC.

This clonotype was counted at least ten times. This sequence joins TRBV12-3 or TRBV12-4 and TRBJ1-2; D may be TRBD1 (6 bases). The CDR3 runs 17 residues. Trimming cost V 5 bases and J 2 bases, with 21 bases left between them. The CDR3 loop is CASSPGTPKLENYGYTF. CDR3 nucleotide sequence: TGTGCCAGCAGTCCCGGGACACCGAAGTTAGAGAACTATGGCTACACCTTC.

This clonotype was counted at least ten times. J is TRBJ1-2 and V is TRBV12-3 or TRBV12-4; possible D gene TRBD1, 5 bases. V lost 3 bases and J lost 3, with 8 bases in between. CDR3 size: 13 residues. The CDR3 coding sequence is TGTGCCAGCAGTTTCGACAGAGACTATGGCTACACCTTC. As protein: CASSFDRDYGYTF.

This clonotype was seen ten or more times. The CDR3 loop is CASGPSSSYEQYF. The CDR3 coding sequence is TGCGCCAGCGGCCCATCGAGCTCCTACGAGCAGTACTTC. The chain combines TRBV10-2 with TRBJ2-7; D unresolved. This CDR3 contains 13 residues. Germline V CDR1 and CDR2: WSHSY, SAAADI. Trimming shortened V by 8 bases and J by 0 bases, and 11 bases separated the two germline ends.

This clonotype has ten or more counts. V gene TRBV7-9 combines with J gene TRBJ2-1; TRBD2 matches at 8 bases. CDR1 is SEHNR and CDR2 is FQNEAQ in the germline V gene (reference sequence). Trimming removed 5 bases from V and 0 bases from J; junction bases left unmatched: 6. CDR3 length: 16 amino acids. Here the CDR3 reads CASSTSGPFSYNEQFF. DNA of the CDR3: TGTGCCAGCAGCACTAGCGGCCCATTCTCCTACAATGAGCAGTTCTTC.

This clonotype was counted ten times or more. DNA for the CDR3: TGTGCCAGCAGTTACCACGATTCGGCGGGAGCCTTGTACGAGCAGTACTTC. Encoded protein: CASSYHDSAGALYEQYF. The chain recombines TRBV6-5 with TRBJ2-7, with 7 bases fitting TRBD2. The CDR3 is 17 amino acids. CDR1 MNHEY and CDR2 SVGAGI come from the germline V gene. With V trimmed by 2 bases and J by 4 bases, 14 bases remained unmatched.

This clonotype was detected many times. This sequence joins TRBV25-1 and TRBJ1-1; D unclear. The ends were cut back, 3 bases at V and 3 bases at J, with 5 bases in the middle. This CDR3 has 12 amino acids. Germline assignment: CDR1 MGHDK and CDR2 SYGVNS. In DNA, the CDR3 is TGTGCCAGCAGTGAGGATCACACTGAAGCTTTCTTT. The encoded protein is CASSEDHTEAFF.

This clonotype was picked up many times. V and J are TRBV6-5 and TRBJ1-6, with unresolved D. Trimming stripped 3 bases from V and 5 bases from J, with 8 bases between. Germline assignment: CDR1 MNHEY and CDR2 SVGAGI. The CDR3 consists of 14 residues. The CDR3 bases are TGTGCCAGCAGTTATAGGCAGAATAATTCACCCCTCCACTTT. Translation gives CASSYRQNNSPLHF.

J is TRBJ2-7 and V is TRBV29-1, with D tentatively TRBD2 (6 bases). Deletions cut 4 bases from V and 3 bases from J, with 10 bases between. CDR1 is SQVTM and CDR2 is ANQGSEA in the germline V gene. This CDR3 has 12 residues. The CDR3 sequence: CSVGAGYYEQYF. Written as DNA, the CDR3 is TGCAGCGTTGGTGCGGGGTACTACGAGCAGTACTTC.

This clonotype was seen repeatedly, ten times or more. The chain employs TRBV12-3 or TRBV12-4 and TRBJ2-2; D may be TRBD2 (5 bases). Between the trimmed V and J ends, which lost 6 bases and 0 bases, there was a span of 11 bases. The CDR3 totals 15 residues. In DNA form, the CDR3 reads TGTGCCAGCAGCCGAGCGGTTGCGAACACCGGGGAGCTGTTTTTT. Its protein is CASSRAVANTGELFF.

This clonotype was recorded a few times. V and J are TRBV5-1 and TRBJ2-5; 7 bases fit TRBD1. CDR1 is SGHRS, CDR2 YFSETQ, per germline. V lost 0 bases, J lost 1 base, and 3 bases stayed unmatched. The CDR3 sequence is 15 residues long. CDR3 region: CASSLGGGFQETQYF. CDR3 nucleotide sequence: TGCGCCAGCAGCTTGGGAGGGGGCTTCCAAGAGACCCAGTACTTC.